A single sample gave rise to the 26 T cell receptor beta chains below, sequenced in a study of blood T cell repertoires in COVID-19. Here immunoSEQ multiplex PCR was the method, and the copy in TCRdb shows in-frame clones only, minus some. The data hold nearly 50,000 clones, with about 82% observed a single time. Source material: peripheral blood. Source of these receptors: a woman aged 60-75 years with acute or convalescent COVID-19.

This clone was seen only a few times. This sequence joins TRBV9 and TRBJ1-1; D is possibly TRBD1 (6 bases). CDR3 size: 13 residues. Trimming took off 2 bases at V and 8 bases at J, with 13 bases between the two ends. Germline assignment: CDR1 SGDLS and CDR2 YYNGEE. Written as DNA, the CDR3 is TGTGCCAGCAGCGTCACGGACAGTCCCGAAGCTTTCTTT. This codes for CASSVTDSPEAFF.

This clone occurred a few times. J is TRBJ1-1 and V is TRBV5-1; D might be TRBD1 (5 bases). This CDR3 comprises 14 residues. V was cut by 2 bases and J by 4 bases, with 12 bases left in between. Per the germline V gene, CDR1 is SGHRS and CDR2 is YFSETQ. The CDR3 coding sequence is TGCGCCAGCAGCTTTCAGGTAGGGGCCACTGAAGCTTTCTTT. This encodes CASSFQVGATEAFF. The full variable domain, rest sourced from reference TRBV5-1 and TRBJ1-1, is KAGVTQTPRYLIKTRGQQVTLSCSPISGHRSVSWYQQTPGQGLQFLFEYFSETQRNKGNFPGRFSGRQFSNSRSEMNVSTLELGDSALYLCASSFQVGATEAFFGQGTRLTVV.

CDR3 nucleotide sequence: TGTGCCAGCAGCTCCCGGGACAGGGGTCATGCAACTAATGAAAAACTGTTTTTT. It translates to CASSSRDRGHATNEKLFF. The J gene is TRBJ1-4, the V gene TRBV5-4; the match to TRBD1 covers 10 bases. The CDR3 totals 18 residues. The junction had 8 bases not matched to a gene; V was cut back by 3 bases and J by 0 bases. Germline CDR1 is SGHNT and CDR2 is YYREEE (reference sequence). Complete variable domain (other parts from reference TRBV5-4 and TRBJ1-4): ETGVTQSPTHLIKTRGQQVTLRCSSQSGHNTVSWYQQALGQGPQFIFQYYREEENGRGNFPPRFSGLQFPNYSSELNVNALELDDSALYLCASSSRDRGHATNEKLFFGSGTQLSVL.

The chain has TRBV12-3 or TRBV12-4 and TRBJ1-1; a possible D gene is TRBD1 (5 bases). V lost 3 bases and J lost 4, with 9 bases in between. The CDR3 spans 13 residues. Here the CDR3 reads CASSLGGSTEAFF. CDR3 coding DNA: TGTGCCAGCAGTTTGGGGGGAAGCACTGAAGCTTTCTTT.

The chain couples TRBV11-2 to TRBJ2-5; D ambiguous. The length of the CDR3 is 13 residues. Germline loops: CDR1 SGHAT, CDR2 FQNNGV. V was trimmed by 4 bases and J by 5 bases, leaving 11 bases between them. The DNA for the CDR3 is TGTGCCAGCAGCTCCGGTGTGGTTGAGACCCAGTACTTC. Protein sequence: CASSSGVVETQYF.

V gene TRBV27 combines with J gene TRBJ1-4; D is unresolved. Trimming removed 4 bases at V and 8 bases at J, with 14 bases between. The CDR3 sequence is 14 residues long. From germline, CDR1 is MNHEY and CDR2 SMNVEV (reference sequence). The CDR3 loop is CASSSKGAGEKLFF. In DNA, the CDR3 is TGTGCCAGCAGTTCGAAGGGAGCGGGAGAAAAACTGTTTTTT.

Here the CDR3 reads CASSQDIDRARGQPQHF. The DNA of the CDR3 is TGCGCCAGCAGCCAAGATATTGACAGGGCGCGCGGTCAGCCCCAGCATTTT. The genes are TRBV4-1 and TRBJ1-5; 7 nucleotides match TRBD1. The trim removed 0 bases at V and 6 bases at J, leaving 11 bases unmatched. The CDR3 totals 17 residues. Germline CDR1 reads MGHRA; CDR2 reads YSYEKL.

The chain recombines TRBV6-5 with TRBJ1-6; D is ambiguous. Germline V gene lookup returns CDR1 MNHEY and CDR2 SVGAGI. This CDR3 has 13 residues. The V and J ends lost 7 bases and 4 bases respectively, with 8 bases between them. The CDR3 DNA is TGTGCCAGCACTTCACAGTATAATTCACCCCTCCACTTT. Translating it yields CASTSQYNSPLHF.

The CDR3 nucleotides are TGCGCCAGCAGCCCGGGGTTCTTGACAGGGGGTATCATGAACACTGAAGCTTTCTTT. It is translated as CASSPGFLTGGIMNTEAFF. The chain employs TRBV5-1 and TRBJ1-1, with 9 nucleotides matching TRBD1. Per germline, CDR1 SGHRS and CDR2 YFSETQ. CDR3 length: 19 amino acids. With 4 bases clipped from V and 0 bases from J, the junction kept 16 bases outside the gene matches.

This sequence joins TRBV9 and TRBJ1-5; weak D call: TRBD1 (6 bases). Trimming stripped 5 bases from V and 3 bases from J, with 15 bases between. Germline assignment: CDR1 SGDLS and CDR2 YYNGEE. This CDR3 is built from 15 residues. The CDR3 spells CASSKGTGHNQPQHF. The CDR3 DNA sequence: TGTGCCAGCAGTAAAGGAACAGGGCACAATCAGCCCCAGCATTTT.

The V gene is TRBV11-1, the J gene TRBJ2-2, with D maybe TRBD2 (5 bases). The CDR3 covers 15 residues. V lost 1 base, J lost 2 bases, and 8 bases lay in between. CDR1 is SGHAT, CDR2 FQDESV, per germline (reference sequence). The CDR3 nucleotides are TGTGCCAGCAGCTTAGGAGGAGGTAACACCGGGGAGCTGTTTTTT. Its protein product is CASSLGGGNTGELFF. Based on the CDR3 plus reference TRBV11-1 and TRBJ2-2, the full variable domain is EAEVAQSPRYKITEKSQAVAFWCDPISGHATLYWYRQILGQGPELLVQFQDESVVDDSQLPKDRFSAERLKGVDSTLKIQPAELGDSAMYLCASSLGGGNTGELFFGEGSRLTVL.

This chain joins TRBV29-1 and TRBJ1-2, with D perhaps matching TRBD1 (5 bases). This CDR3 has 12 amino acids. Germline CDR1 reads SQVTM; CDR2 reads ANQGSEA. V lost 3 bases and J lost 4, with 9 bases in between. Here the CDR3 reads CSVDLGGYGYTF. The CDR3 coding sequence is TGCAGCGTTGATTTGGGGGGCTATGGCTACACCTTC.

The chain recombines TRBV7-6 with TRBJ2-1; no clear D. CDR3 size: 13 residues. Per the germline V gene, CDR1 is SGHVS and CDR2 is FNYEAQ. V lost 0 bases and J lost 3, with 3 bases in between. CDR3 amino acids: CASSLAFYNEQFF. CDR3 coding DNA: TGTGCCAGCAGCTTAGCCTTCTACAATGAGCAGTTCTTC.

The chain has TRBV7-9 and TRBJ1-2; 7 bases align to TRBD1. The CDR3 spans 16 residues. CDR1 SEHNR and CDR2 FQNEAQ come from the germline V gene (reference sequence). V gave up 5 bases and J gave up 1 base; unmatched junction bases: 10. The CDR3 region has the DNA TGTGCCAGCAGCACCGGGGACAGCCGGAATAACTATGGCTACACCTTC. Translating it yields CASSTGDSRNNYGYTF.

The V call is TRBV7-2, the J call TRBJ2-7, with 9 bases identical to TRBD2. From germline, CDR1 is SGHTA and CDR2 FQGNSA. J gave up 0 bases and V 3 bases, and 6 bases lay outside the gene matches. This CDR3 spans 16 amino acids. CDR3 in amino acids: CASSLGTSHYSYEQYF. The CDR3 DNA follows: TGTGCCAGCAGCTTGGGGACTAGCCATTACTCCTACGAGCAGTACTTC.

This chain connects TRBV7-8 to TRBJ1-5; 8 bases map to TRBD1. This CDR3 has 15 amino acids. CDR1 is SGHVS, CDR2 FQNEAQ, per germline. With V trimmed by 5 bases and J by 2 bases, 5 bases remained unmatched. The DNA for the CDR3 is TGTGCCAGCAGCCGGACAGGGTTCGGCAATCAGCCCCAGCATTTT. The encoded protein is CASSRTGFGNQPQHF.

In its sample, this clone was seen once. CDR3 sequence reads: CASAEREGPGYEQYF. The DNA of the CDR3 is TGCGCCAGCGCAGAACGGGAGGGCCCCGGCTACGAGCAGTACTTC. The J gene is TRBJ2-7, the V gene TRBV5-1; the match to TRBD2 covers 8 bases. The CDR3 runs 15 residues. Germline loops: CDR1 SGHRS, CDR2 YFSETQ. Trimming at V came to 7 bases and at J to 3 bases, leaving 12 bases not matched to a gene.

The chain has TRBV7-9 and TRBJ1-1; perhaps TRBD1 as D (6 bases). In germline, CDR1 is SEHNR, CDR2 FQNEAQ (reference sequence). This CDR3 spans 14 amino acids. Trimming cost V 1 base and J 1 base, with 7 bases left between them. The CDR3 region is CASSLEGQNTEAFF. The CDR3 DNA reads as TGTGCCAGCAGCTTAGAGGGACAGAACACTGAAGCTTTCTTT.

This sequence joins TRBV3-1 (or the pseudogene TRBV3-2) and TRBJ1-2; possible D gene TRBD1, 6 bases. This CDR3 is built from 15 residues. Germline CDR1 is LGHDT and CDR2 is YNNKEL (reference sequence). V lost 4 bases and J lost 1, with 13 bases in between. CDR3 loop: CASSPNRANNYGYTF. CDR3 nucleotides: TGTGCCAGCAGCCCAAACAGGGCGAATAACTATGGCTACACCTTC.

The chain couples TRBV2 to TRBJ1-3; 9 bases are shared with TRBD1. Trimming cost V 7 bases and J 4 bases; bases outside gene matches: 5. CDR1 is SNHLY, CDR2 FYNNEI, per germline. The CDR3 totals 14 residues. The CDR3 sequence is CASTQGAYGNTIYF. CDR3 nucleotide sequence: TGTGCCAGCACACAGGGGGCTTACGGAAACACCATATATTTT.

V gene TRBV7-8 combines with J gene TRBJ2-3; D possibly corresponds to TRBD2 (6 bases). The CDR3 is 17 amino acids. Per the germline V gene, CDR1 is SGHVS and CDR2 is FQNEAQ. Trimming pared 1 base from V and 0 bases from J, leaving 14 bases between. CDR3 bases: TGTGCCAGCAGCTTAGTCCACCTTAGCGGTAGCACAGATACGCAGTATTTT. Protein sequence: CASSLVHLSGSTDTQYF.

The chain recombines TRBV7-2 with TRBJ2-1, with TRBD2 matching over 11 bases. The CDR3 length is 16 residues. Trimming removed 1 base from V and 7 bases from J; junction bases left unmatched: 6. Germline assignment: CDR1 SGHTA and CDR2 FQGNSA. The CDR3 DNA is TGTGCCAGCAGCTTAGTAGGTCGGACTAGCGGGAATGAGCAGTTCTTC. As protein: CASSLVGRTSGNEQFF. Using reference TRBV7-2 and TRBJ2-1 for the parts outside the CDR3, the full variable domain is GAGVSQSPSNKVTEKGKDVELRCDPISGHTALYWYRQSLGQGLEFLIYFQGNSAPDKSGLPSDRFSAERTGGSVSTLTIQRTQQEDSAVYLCASSLVGRTSGNEQFFGPGTRLTVL.

This clone showed up just once. The chain is built from TRBV12-3 or TRBV12-4 and TRBJ1-2; D is ambiguous. Trimming left V 4 bases short and J 4 bases short, with 10 bases between. The CDR3 extends over 13 amino acids. The CDR3 DNA is TGTGCCAGCAGTTCCACAGCAACCTATGGCTACACCTTC. Amino acids: CASSSTATYGYTF.

This clone was counted a single time. The rearrangement uses TRBV4-2 and TRBJ2-7; D unresolved. Germline-derived CDR1 and CDR2 are LGHNA and YNFKEQ. The CDR3 contains 15 residues. V dropped 0 bases and J dropped 0 bases, with 9 bases sitting between them. The CDR3 loop is CASSQDVAVSYEQYF. CDR3 DNA sequence: TGTGCCAGCAGCCAAGATGTGGCGGTCTCCTACGAGCAGTACTTC.

The chain couples TRBV7-2 to TRBJ2-3; D might be TRBD2 (5 bases). The CDR3 contains 15 residues. The germline CDR1 and CDR2 sequences are SGHTA and FQGNSA. Deletions cut 1 base from V and 4 bases from J, with 12 bases between. The CDR3 here is CASSLVVSDSDTQYF. For the CDR3, the DNA is TGTGCCAGCAGCTTAGTGGTCTCGGACTCAGATACGCAGTATTTT.

The chain is built from TRBV7-9 and TRBJ1-4, with 7 bases matching TRBD1. The CDR3 length is 15 residues. CDR1 is SEHNR and CDR2 is FQNEAQ in the germline V gene (reference sequence). The J segment lost 3 bases and the V segment lost 5 bases, leaving 6 bases of the junction unmatched. The CDR3 reads CASSHQDRPNEKLFF. The CDR3 DNA sequence: TGTGCCAGCAGCCACCAGGACAGGCCTAATGAAAAACTGTTTTTT.